This T cell receptor beta chain was identified during a study of T-cell memory formation after mild COVID-19. In TCRdb, the 5' RACE reads were re-called with MiXCR into one record per CDR3 protein. This sample has roughly 250,000 distinct CDR3 sequences, with approximately 16% found just once. V was cut by 6 bases and J by 2 bases, with 7 bases left in between. This CDR3 has 12 residues. Germline CDR1 is MNHNY and CDR2 is SVGAGI (reference sequence). This sequence originates from a man between 18 and 35 years old who had mild COVID-19 (a few samples of this study predate the infection). Cell type and time point are not known. This chain uses TRBV6-6 with TRBJ2-5; D not resolved. Sequencing was done on a sample of PBMCs or a T cell subset sorted from them (not recorded which). The CDR3 region is CASSTQQETQYF. In DNA, the CDR3 is TGTGCCAGCAGCACCCAGCAAGAGACCCAGTACTTC.